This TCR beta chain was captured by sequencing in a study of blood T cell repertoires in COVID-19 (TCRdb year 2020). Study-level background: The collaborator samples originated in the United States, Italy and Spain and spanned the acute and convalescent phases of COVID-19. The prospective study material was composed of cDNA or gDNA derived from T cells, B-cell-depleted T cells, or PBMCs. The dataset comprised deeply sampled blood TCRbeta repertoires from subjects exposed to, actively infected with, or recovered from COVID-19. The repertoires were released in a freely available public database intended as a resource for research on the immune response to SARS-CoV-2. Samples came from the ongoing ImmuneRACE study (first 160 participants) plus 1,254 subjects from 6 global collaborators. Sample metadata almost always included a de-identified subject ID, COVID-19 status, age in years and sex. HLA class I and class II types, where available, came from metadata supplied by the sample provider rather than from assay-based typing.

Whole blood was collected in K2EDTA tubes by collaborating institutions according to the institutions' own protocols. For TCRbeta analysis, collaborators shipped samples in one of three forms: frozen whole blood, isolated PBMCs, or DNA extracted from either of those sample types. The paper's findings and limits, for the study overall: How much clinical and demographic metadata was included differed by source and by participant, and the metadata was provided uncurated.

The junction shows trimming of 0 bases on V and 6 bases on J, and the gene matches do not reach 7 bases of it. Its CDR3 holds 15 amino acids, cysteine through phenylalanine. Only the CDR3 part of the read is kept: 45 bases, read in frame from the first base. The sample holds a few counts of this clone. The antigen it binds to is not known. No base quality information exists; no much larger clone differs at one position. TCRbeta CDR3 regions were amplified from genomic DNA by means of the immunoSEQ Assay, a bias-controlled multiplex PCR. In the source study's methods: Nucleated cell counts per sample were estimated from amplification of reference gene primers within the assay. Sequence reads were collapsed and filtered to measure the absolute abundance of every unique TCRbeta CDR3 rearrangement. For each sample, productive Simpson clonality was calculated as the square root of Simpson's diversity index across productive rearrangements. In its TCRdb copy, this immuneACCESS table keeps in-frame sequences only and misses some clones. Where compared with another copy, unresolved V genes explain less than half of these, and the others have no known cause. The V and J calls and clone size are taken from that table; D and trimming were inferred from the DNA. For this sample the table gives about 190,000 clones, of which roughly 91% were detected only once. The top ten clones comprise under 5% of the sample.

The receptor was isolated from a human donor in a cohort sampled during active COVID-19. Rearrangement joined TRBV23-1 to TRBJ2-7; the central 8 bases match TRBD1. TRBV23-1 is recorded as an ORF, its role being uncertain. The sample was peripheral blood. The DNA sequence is TGCGCCAGCAGTCAATCGCGGACAGGGTTGAGCGAGCAGTACTTC. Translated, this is CASSQSRTGLSEQYF.